This record covers a single T cell receptor beta chain. Its antigen remains undetermined. No base qualities exist here, and no much larger clone lies one base off it. CDR1 and CDR2, looked up from the germline V gene (reference sequence), are LNHDA and SQIVND. There are 15 amino acids in the CDR3, from cysteine to phenylalanine inclusive. Of all the DNA, just the CDR3 is kept, 45 bases in frame from base 1. The germline ends are 12 bases apart after V is trimmed by 3 bases and J by 1 base. TCRbeta CDR3 regions were amplified from genomic DNA by means of the immunoSEQ Assay, a bias-controlled multiplex PCR. The authors' analysis ran thus. Nucleated cell counts per sample were estimated from amplification of reference gene primers within the assay. To quantify the absolute abundance of each unique TCRbeta CDR3 rearrangement, sequence reads were collapsed and filtered. Productive Simpson clonality was computed per sample as the square root of Simpson's diversity index over productive rearrangements. TCRdb provides this immuneACCESS table in a form limited to in-frame rearrangements. Some clones are lacking; in checked studies, under half of them reflect an unresolved V gene, and why the rest are absent is not known. V, J and clone size are those of that table, while D and trimming were read from the DNA. The sample table holds 210,000 or so clones, of which 65% to 90% were seen once. Of the sample, 4% to 6% falls within the top ten clones.

At one collaborating source in Seattle, patients were enrolled during active infection and were followed longitudinally through the course of disease. Each collaborating institution followed its own protocols to collect whole blood in K2EDTA tubes. For TCRbeta analysis, collaborators shipped samples as frozen whole blood, isolated PBMCs, or DNA extracted from either of those sample types. This record comes from a study of blood T cell repertoires in COVID-19 (dated by TCRdb to 2020 to 2021). Concerning the study at large: The collaborator samples originated in the United States, Italy and Spain and spanned the acute and convalescent phases of COVID-19. The samples were drawn from two sources: the first 160 participants of the ongoing ImmuneRACE study, and over 1,000 subjects contributed by 6 global collaborators. Sample metadata almost always included a de-identified subject ID, COVID-19 status, age in years and sex. The material from the prospective study consisted of cDNA or gDNA derived from T cells, B-cell-depleted T cells, or PBMCs. Where available, HLA class I and class II types were taken from metadata supplied by the sample provider and were not determined by assay-based typing. The repertoires were released in a freely available public database meant as a resource for research on the immune response to SARS-CoV-2. The dataset comprised deeply sampled blood TCRbeta repertoires from subjects exposed to, actively infected with, or recovered from COVID-19.

Study-wide findings and limitations: Clinical and demographic metadata were provided uncurated, with the amount varying by source and participant.

The sequence joins TRBV19 to TRBJ1-1, with a weak D call of TRBD1 (5 bases match). The sequence came from a middle-aged man with COVID-19, enrolled during active disease. The source material was peripheral blood. The CDR3 has the sequence CASSIKGQGNTEAFF. In nucleotides, the sequence is TGTGCCAGTAGTATTAAAGGTCAGGGGAACACTGAAGCTTTCTTT.